This is a list of T cell receptor beta chains from one sample in a study of human T cells and chemical hapten exposure. TCRdb re-called the RACE reads through MiXCR, storing one row per CDR3 protein. The repertoire has 140,000 or so distinct CDR3 sequences, about an eighth of them found once; the top ten carry about 1.3%. The specimen comprised whole blood, sampled in connection with sensitization to the hapten diphenylcyclopropenone (DPC). All receptors come from a woman in her forties or fifties with alopecia areata. Some clones in this sample may be carry-over from other donors' samples. The CDR3 runs from the conserved cysteine through the conserved F or W. Fields, in order: V gene, J gene, clone size, D gene, CDR3 DNA, CDR3 protein. The D gene is left open where the match is weak. Not every row has a clone size; where given, it reads once, few, many or a size class.

TRBV30,TRBJ1-2,many,TRBD1,TGTGCCTGGAGGCGACAGGGCGAGGATGGCTACACCTTC,CAWRRQGEDGYTF
TRBV18,TRBJ2-1,many,TRBD1,TGTGCCAGCTCGATCGGACAGGGGGCGTATGAGCAGTTCTTC,CASSIGQGAYEQFF
TRBV2,TRBJ1-5,-,TRBD1,TGTGCCAGCGGACAGGGGATAGATCAGCCCCAGCATTTT,CASGQGIDQPQHF
TRBV5-4,TRBJ1-1,few,-,TGTGCCAGCAGCGATGCCAACAGGGTACTGAACACTGAAGCTTTCTTT,CASSDANRVLNTEAFF
TRBV10-3,TRBJ2-3,-,-,TGTGCCATCAGTGACATCGCAGCTAGCACAGATACGCAGTATTTT,CAISDIAASTDTQYF
TRBV11-2,TRBJ2-7,few,TRBD2,TGTGCCAGCAGCTCCCAGGGCGGCTGGGGGGGGAGCGAGCAGTACTTC,CASSSQGGWGGSEQYF
TRBV12-5,TRBJ2-7,-,-,TGTGCTAGTGGTTTGGGGGGCCACTACGAGCAGTACTTC,CASGLGGHYEQYF
TRBV11-2,TRBJ2-1,many,TRBD2,TGTGCCAGCAGCTCCCGATTAGCGGGAGACAATGAGCAGTTCTTC,CASSSRLAGDNEQFF
TRBV20-1,TRBJ2-1,-,TRBD2,TGCAGTGCTAGCCCCCTACTAGCGGGAGGCGGTTTAGACAATGAGCAGTTCTTC,CSASPLLAGGGLDNEQFF
TRBV10-3,TRBJ1-2,-,-,TGTGCCGCCGGGGACTATGGCTACACCTTC,CAAGDYGYTF
TRBV30,TRBJ1-4,-,-,TGTGCCTGGAAACTCGAAAAACTGTTTTTT,CAWKLEKLFF
TRBV7-2,TRBJ2-1,few,TRBD2,TGTGCCAGCACCCTAAGCGGGGTACTAGCGATCAATGAGCAGTTCTTC,CASTLSGVLAINEQFF
TRBV6-6,TRBJ1-1,many,-,TGTGCCAGCAGCTTTGGGGCGGTGAGAGGTGAAGCTTTCTTT,CASSFGAVRGEAFF
TRBV14,TRBJ2-4,few,TRBD2,TGTGCCAGCAGCCAATGGCGGGAGCCGCCGGGGAACATTCAGTACTTC,CASSQWREPPGNIQYF
TRBV6-5,TRBJ2-1,many,TRBD2,TGTGCCAGCAGTCGCCAGGGACTAGCGGGATCTGAGCAGTTCTTC,CASSRQGLAGSEQFF
TRBV19,TRBJ2-5,-,-,TGTGCCAGTAGTTTAAGGTCCTTACAAGAGACCCAGTACTTC,CASSLRSLQETQYF
TRBV20-1,TRBJ1-1,-,-,TGCAGTGCTAGAGATCCCCGGGACACTAAGATGAACACTGAAGCTTTCTTT,CSARDPRDTKMNTEAFF
TRBV12-3/TRBV12-4,TRBJ1-2,many,-,TGTGCCAGCAGTCGACTCTATGGCTACACCTTC,CASSRLYGYTF
TRBV20-1,TRBJ2-7,few,-,TGCAGTGCTAAGGCCCGGGACAACCCCTACGAGCAGTACTTC,CSAKARDNPYEQYF
TRBV11-2,TRBJ2-3,few,-,TGTGCCAGCAGCTCCGGACTCCATAGCACAGATACGCAGTATTTT,CASSSGLHSTDTQYF